The rows below give T cell receptor beta chains drawn from one sample of a study of T cell repertoires in cytomegalovirus infection. MiXCR was run by TCRdb on the reads, yielding one entry per CDR3 protein. Of about 740,000 distinct CDR3 sequences detected, approximately 34% appear once; the ten largest clones hold 2.8%. Material: PBMCs. The source is a human donor in good health (CMV status not recorded). Some clones in this sample may be carry-over from other donors' samples. Both conserved end residues are part of each CDR3. Fields, in order: V gene, J gene, D gene, clone size, CDR3 DNA, CDR3 protein. The D gene is left open where the match is weak. The size entry is marked missing in some rows and otherwise reads once, few, many or a size class.

v_call: TRBV20-1; j_call: TRBJ1-1; d_call: NA; clone_size: few; cdr3_nt: TGCAGTGCTACCGGGGGAGTGAACACTGAAGCTTTCTTT; cdr3_aa: CSATGGVNTEAFF
v_call: TRBV7-2; j_call: TRBJ1-4; d_call: NA; clone_size: few; cdr3_nt: TGTGCCAGCACCCGGGGGAGGGGAGCTAATGAAAAACTGTTTTTT; cdr3_aa: CASTRGRGANEKLFF
v_call: TRBV5-6; j_call: TRBJ1-2; d_call: TRBD1; clone_size: many; cdr3_nt: TGTGCCAGCAGCTTGGGGGCAGGGGGGTATGGCTACACCTTC; cdr3_aa: CASSLGAGGYGYTF
v_call: TRBV24-1; j_call: TRBJ1-5; d_call: NA; clone_size: few; cdr3_nt: TGTGCCACCAGTGAGGGCAGGGGATGGGGAAATCAGCCCCAGCATTTT; cdr3_aa: CATSEGRGWGNQPQHF
v_call: TRBV6-6; j_call: TRBJ1-1; d_call: NA; clone_size: few; cdr3_nt: TGTGCCAGCAGATTGGTTGGGGGGGGTTGGGAAGCTGAAGCTTTCTTT; cdr3_aa: CASRLVGGGWEAEAFF
v_call: TRBV7-6; j_call: TRBJ2-2; d_call: NA; clone_size: NA; cdr3_nt: TGTGCCAGCAGCTCTAAAACCGGGAGGACAGGGTTCACCGGGGAGCTGTTTTTT; cdr3_aa: CASSSKTGRTGFTGELFF
v_call: TRBV5-1; j_call: TRBJ1-1; d_call: TRBD1; clone_size: few; cdr3_nt: TGCGCCAGCAGGGCGGGACAGGGGGCGCCAGGGTTGAACACTGAAGCTTTCTTT; cdr3_aa: CASRAGQGAPGLNTEAFF
v_call: TRBV20-1; j_call: TRBJ2-7; d_call: NA; clone_size: few; cdr3_nt: TGCAGTGCTAGAGATGGAACCCGGAGGGATGTCTACGAGCAGTACTTC; cdr3_aa: CSARDGTRRDVYEQYF
v_call: TRBV4-1; j_call: TRBJ1-1; d_call: NA; clone_size: few; cdr3_nt: TGCGCCAGCAGCCAAGAGCGGAGAACAGTTGAAGCTTTCTTT; cdr3_aa: CASSQERRTVEAFF
v_call: TRBV18; j_call: TRBJ2-1; d_call: TRBD2; clone_size: NA; cdr3_nt: TGTGCCAGCTCAATTAGCGGGATCTCCTACAATGAGCAGTTCTTC; cdr3_aa: CASSISGISYNEQFF
v_call: TRBV6-5; j_call: TRBJ2-2; d_call: NA; clone_size: NA; cdr3_nt: TGTGCCAGCAGTTACTCGCGGGGAGCCGGGGAGCTGTTTTTT; cdr3_aa: CASSYSRGAGELFF